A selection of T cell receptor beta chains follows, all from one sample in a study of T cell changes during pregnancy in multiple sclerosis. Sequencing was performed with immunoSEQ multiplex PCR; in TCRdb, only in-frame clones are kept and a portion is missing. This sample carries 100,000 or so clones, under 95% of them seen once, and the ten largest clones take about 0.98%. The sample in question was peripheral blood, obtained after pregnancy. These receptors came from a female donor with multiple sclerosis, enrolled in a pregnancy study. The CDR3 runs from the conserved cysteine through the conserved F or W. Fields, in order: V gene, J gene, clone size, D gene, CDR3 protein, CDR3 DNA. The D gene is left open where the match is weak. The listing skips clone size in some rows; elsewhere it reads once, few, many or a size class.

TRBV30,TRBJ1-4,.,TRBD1,CAWPWGQGMEKLFF,TGTGCCTGGCCGTGGGGACAGGGGATGGAAAAACTGTTTTTT
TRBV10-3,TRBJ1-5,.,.,CAIRSTGNQPQHF,TGTGCCATCAGGTCTACGGGGAATCAGCCCCAGCATTTT
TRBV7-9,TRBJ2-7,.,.,CASSPGLTGEQYF,TGTGCCAGCAGCCCCGGACTGACTGGGGAGCAGTACTTC
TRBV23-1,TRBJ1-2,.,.,CARRSNGTNGYGYTF,TGCGCCAGGAGATCAAACGGGACAAACGGCTATGGCTACACCTTC
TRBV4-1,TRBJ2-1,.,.,CASSQRGQSSYNEQFF,TGCGCCAGCAGCCAGCGGGGACAGAGCTCCTACAATGAGCAGTTCTTC
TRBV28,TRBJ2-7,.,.,CASRADSYEQYF,TGTGCCAGCAGAGCCGACAGCTACGAGCAGTACTTC
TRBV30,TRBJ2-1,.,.,CAWSVAGPGEQFF,TGTGCCTGGAGTGTAGCAGGGCCTGGTGAGCAGTTCTTC
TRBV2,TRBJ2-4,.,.,CASSERTNLAKNIQYF,TGTGCCAGCAGTGAAAGGACTAACCTAGCCAAAAACATTCAGTACTTC
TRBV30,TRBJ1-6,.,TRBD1,CAWSRDRGNSPLHF,TGTGCCTGGAGTAGAGACAGGGGGAATTCACCCCTCCACTTT
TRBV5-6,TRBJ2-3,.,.,CASSEVNSVDTQYF,TGTGCCAGCAGCGAGGTGAACTCTGTCGATACGCAGTATTTT
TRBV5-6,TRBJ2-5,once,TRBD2,CASSLVSGGEETQYF,TGTGCCAGCAGCTTGGTATCTGGGGGGGAGGAGACCCAGTACTTC
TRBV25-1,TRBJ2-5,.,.,CASNEGQETQYF,TGTGCCAGCAACGAGGGACAAGAGACCCAGTACTTC